Following are 25 T cell receptor beta chains from one sample sequenced in a study of blood T cell repertoires in COVID-19. TCRdb's copy holds only in-frame clones and misses some; the assay was immunoSEQ multiplex PCR. The table includes some 74,000 clones, over 75% detected once. The sample consisted of peripheral blood. The receptor source for this set is a man over 45 with acute or convalescent COVID-19.

Here the CDR3 reads CASSLGPAGGTDTQYF. The CDR3 DNA reads as TGTGCCAGCAGCTTAGGGCCAGCGGGGGGCACAGATACGCAGTATTTT. This chain connects TRBV7-8 to TRBJ2-3; 8 bases agree with TRBD2. This CDR3 contains 16 residues. Per germline, CDR1 SGHVS and CDR2 FQNEAQ. With V trimmed by 1 base and J by 1 base, 4 bases remained unmatched. Complete variable domain (other parts from reference TRBV7-8 and TRBJ2-3): GAGVSQSPRYKVAKRGQDVALRCDPISGHVSLFWYQQALGQGPEFLTYFQNEAQLDKSGLPSDRFFAERPEGSVSTLKIQRTQQEDSAVYLCASSLGPAGGTDTQYFGPGTRLTVL.

The J gene is TRBJ1-4, the V gene TRBV7-9; 7 bases align to TRBD1. In germline, CDR1 is SEHNR, CDR2 FQNEAQ (reference sequence). The CDR3 sequence is 14 residues long. J gave up 4 bases and V 5 bases, and 4 bases lay outside the gene matches. The DNA for the CDR3 is TGTGCCAGCAGCAGACAGGGAGGTAATGAAAAACTGTTTTTT. Its translation: CASSRQGGNEKLFF.

The gene calls are TRBV9 and TRBJ2-6; 7 bases line up with TRBD1. Germline assignment: CDR1 SGDLS and CDR2 YYNGEE. The CDR3 has 15 amino acids. The V segment lost 4 bases and the J segment 1 base; nucleotides outside the gene matches: 2. The CDR3 is CASSLQGSGANVLTF. The CDR3 DNA is TGTGCCAGCAGCTTACAGGGGTCTGGGGCCAACGTCCTGACTTTC.

The chain links TRBV11-2 to TRBJ1-2; D might be TRBD1 (5 bases). This CDR3 spans 14 amino acids. CDR1 and CDR2 from the germline V gene are SGHAT and FQNNGV. V shed 2 bases and J shed 0 bases, with 7 bases lying between them. CDR3 protein: CASSLQGSNYGYTF. The CDR3 nucleotides are TGTGCCAGCAGCTTACAGGGATCTAACTATGGCTACACCTTC.

V and J are TRBV12-3 or TRBV12-4 and TRBJ1-5; 10 nucleotides agree with TRBD1. With V trimmed by 6 bases and J by 6 bases, 2 bases remained unmatched. This CDR3 has 13 residues. CDR3 sequence: CASRGTGVQPQHF. In nucleotides, the CDR3 is TGTGCCAGCAGAGGGACAGGGGTTCAGCCCCAGCATTTT.

This chain joins TRBV3-1 (or the pseudogene TRBV3-2) and TRBJ1-2; D ambiguous. Germline CDR1 LGHDT, CDR2 YNNKEL (reference sequence). Trimming took 0 bases from V and 4 from J, leaving 12 bases between them. The CDR3 has 15 amino acids. The chain's CDR3 is CASSQDGYVPYGYTF. CDR3 nucleotide sequence: TGTGCCAGCAGCCAAGACGGGTACGTGCCCTATGGCTACACCTTC.

This chain links TRBV2 with TRBJ1-1; D ambiguous. Trimming stripped 10 bases from V and 1 base from J, with 13 bases between. Germline values: CDR1 SNHLY, CDR2 FYNNEI. CDR3 length: 13 residues. The CDR3, as DNA: TGTGCCAACCGCGGGGATTGGAACACTGAAGCTTTCTTT. Translating it yields CANRGDWNTEAFF.

This clone has only a few counts. The gene calls are TRBV30 and TRBJ1-6, with D perhaps matching TRBD1 (6 bases). Germline assignment: CDR1 GTSNPN and CDR2 SVGIG (reference sequence). V was clipped by 4 bases and J by 3 bases, with 13 bases between them. The CDR3 extends over 15 amino acids. Written as DNA, the CDR3 is TGTGCCTGGACCTCTGGACAGATCTATAATTCACCCCTCCACTTT. It codes for CAWTSGQIYNSPLHF. Full variable domain (missing parts from reference TRBV30 and TRBJ1-6): SQTIHQWPATLVQPVGSPLSLECTVEGTSNPNLYWYRQAAGRGLQLLFYSVGIGQISSEVPQNLSASRPQDRQFILSSKKLLLSDSGFYLCAWTSGQIYNSPLHFGNGTRLTVT.

This chain links TRBV5-6 with TRBJ2-2; maybe TRBD1 (6 bases). Per germline, CDR1 SGHDT and CDR2 YYEEEE. V gave up 4 bases and J gave up 4 bases, with 8 bases separating them. This CDR3 is built from 13 residues. The CDR3 sequence: CASSRQVTGELFF. DNA of the CDR3: TGTGCCAGCAGCCGACAGGTCACCGGGGAGCTGTTTTTT.

The chain has TRBV5-1 and TRBJ2-3; 9 bases align to TRBD2. Unmatched junction bases numbered 4, after V lost 0 bases and J lost 5 bases. This CDR3 has 15 residues. Germline V lookup: CDR1 SGHRS, CDR2 YFSETQ. The CDR3 DNA is TGCGCCAGCAGCTTGGGCGGGACTAGCTTAGATACGCAGTATTTT. Translating it yields CASSLGGTSLDTQYF. The whole variable domain, remainder taken from reference TRBV5-1 and TRBJ2-3, is KAGVTQTPRYLIKTRGQQVTLSCSPISGHRSVSWYQQTPGQGLQFLFEYFSETQRNKGNFPGRFSGRQFSNSRSEMNVSTLELGDSALYLCASSLGGTSLDTQYFGPGTRLTVL.

This chain joins TRBV7-8 and TRBJ1-1, with TRBD1 matching over 12 bases. J gave up 3 bases and V 4 bases, and 15 bases lay outside the gene matches. The germline V gene has CDR1 SGHVS and CDR2 FQNEAQ. This CDR3 is built from 19 residues. The CDR3 sequence: CASSSGQGAQIPGDTEAFF. The CDR3, as DNA: TGTGCCAGCAGCTCGGGACAGGGGGCCCAGATCCCCGGGGACACTGAAGCTTTCTTT. Full variable domain (rest looked up from reference TRBV7-8 and TRBJ1-1): GAGVSQSPRYKVAKRGQDVALRCDPISGHVSLFWYQQALGQGPEFLTYFQNEAQLDKSGLPSDRFFAERPEGSVSTLKIQRTQQEDSAVYLCASSSGQGAQIPGDTEAFFGQGTRLTVV.

V is TRBV30 and J is TRBJ1-2; D is unclear. This CDR3 contains 11 residues. Germline lookup yields CDR1 GTSNPN and CDR2 SVGIG (reference sequence). Trimming shortened V by 1 base and J by 7 bases, and 7 bases separated the two germline ends. This CDR3 reads CAWSAQVGYTF. CDR3 in DNA: TGTGCCTGGAGTGCGCAGGTTGGCTACACCTTC.

The rearrangement joins TRBV7-2 to TRBJ2-2; maybe TRBD1 (8 bases). V was clipped by 0 bases and J by 6 bases, with 14 bases between them. The germline V gene has CDR1 SGHTA and CDR2 FQGNSA. CDR3 size: 16 residues. In DNA form, the CDR3 reads TGTGCCAGCAGCTTAGCGAGACAGGGGAGGGCCGGGGAGCTGTTTTTT. Encoded protein: CASSLARQGRAGELFF. The whole variable domain, filled in from reference TRBV7-2 and TRBJ2-2, reads GAGVSQSPSNKVTEKGKDVELRCDPISGHTALYWYRQSLGQGLEFLIYFQGNSAPDKSGLPSDRFSAERTGGSVSTLTIQRTQQEDSAVYLCASSLARQGRAGELFFGEGSRLTVL.

This chain uses TRBV7-9 with TRBJ1-5; possible D gene TRBD1, 5 bases. The CDR3 contains 15 residues. Germline V gene data show CDR1 as SEHNR and CDR2 as FQNEAQ (reference sequence). V was pared by 5 bases and J by 2 bases, with 13 bases between. As DNA, the CDR3 is TGTGCCAGCAGCCCCTCAGGGTACGGCAATCAGCCCCAGCATTTT. It yields the protein CASSPSGYGNQPQHF. Together with reference TRBV7-9 and TRBJ1-5, the CDR3 gives the full variable domain: DTGVSQNPRHKITKRGQNVTFRCDPISEHNRLYWYRQTLGQGPEFLTYFQNEAQLEKSRLLSDRFSAERPKGSFSTLEIQRTEQGDSAMYLCASSPSGYGNQPQHFGDGTRLSIL.

The chain joins TRBV5-1 to TRBJ2-1, with D perhaps matching TRBD1 (6 bases). V gave up 4 bases and J gave up 8 bases, with 19 bases separating them. The germline V gene has CDR1 SGHRS and CDR2 YFSETQ. This CDR3 is 15 amino acids long. The CDR3 reads CASSPKITGKYEQFF. CDR3 coding DNA: TGCGCCAGCAGCCCGAAGATAACAGGGAAGTATGAGCAGTTCTTC.

The chain uses TRBV9 and TRBJ1-2, with D uncertain. The CDR3 is 16 residues long. With 4 bases removed from V and 4 bases from J, the gap between germline ends came to 20 bases. Germline V gene data show CDR1 as SGDLS and CDR2 as YYNGEE. The CDR3 protein is CASSRGSPGGGYGYTF. CDR3 bases: TGTGCCAGCAGCCGCGGGAGCCCGGGTGGTGGCTATGGCTACACCTTC.

The chain has TRBV11-2 and TRBJ2-1, with 8 nucleotides matching TRBD2. There are 17 residues in the CDR3. Trimming took 2 bases from V and 3 from J; bases not matched to a gene: 9. Germline loops: CDR1 SGHAT, CDR2 FQNNGV. The CDR3 coding sequence is TGTGCCAGCAGCTTACTCCTTGCGGGGGGCTACTACAATGAGCAGTTCTTC. Residues: CASSLLLAGGYYNEQFF.

This chain uses TRBV5-4 with TRBJ2-3; 12 positions agree with TRBD1. There are 18 residues in the CDR3. With V trimmed by 6 bases and J by 0 bases, 11 bases remained unmatched. The germline CDR1 and CDR2 sequences are SGHNT and YYREEE (reference sequence). The CDR3 loop is CASNPPGQGASSTDTQYF. The CDR3, as DNA: TGTGCCAGCAACCCTCCGGGACAGGGGGCCTCTAGCACAGATACGCAGTATTTT. Based on the CDR3 plus reference TRBV5-4 and TRBJ2-3, the full variable domain is ETGVTQSPTHLIKTRGQQVTLRCSSQSGHNTVSWYQQALGQGPQFIFQYYREEENGRGNFPPRFSGLQFPNYSSELNVNALELDDSALYLCASNPPGQGASSTDTQYFGPGTRLTVL.

The DNA for the CDR3 is TGTGCCAGCTCACCACGGGACAGGGGGCGAAACACCGGGGAGCTGTTTTTT. This translates into CASSPRDRGRNTGELFF. The chain joins TRBV18 to TRBJ2-2, with TRBD1 identical over 12 bases. Germline CDR1 is KGHSH and CDR2 is LQKENI. J gave up 2 bases and V 1 base, and 2 bases lay outside the gene matches. The CDR3 length is 17 residues.

The rearrangement joins TRBV7-3 to TRBJ2-5; TRBD1 matches at 7 bases. Germline CDR1 and CDR2: SGHTA and FQGTGA. The CDR3 runs 15 residues. V lost 4 bases and J lost 5; bases outside the gene matches: 10. The CDR3 coding sequence is TGTGCCAGCAGCTCAACCGGGACAGCGTCGGAGACCCAGTACTTC. This sequence encodes CASSSTGTASETQYF.

The J gene is TRBJ1-2, the V gene TRBV19, with 7 bases identical to TRBD1. The CDR3 is 14 residues long. Germline lookup yields CDR1 LNHDA and CDR2 SQIVND (reference sequence). Trimming at V came to 6 bases and at J to 4 bases, leaving 8 bases not matched to a gene. Written as DNA, the CDR3 is TGTGCCAGTAGGCCGGGACAGATACTCTATGGCTACACCTTC. It specifies CASRPGQILYGYTF.

The chain combines TRBV9 with TRBJ2-2; the D gene is possibly TRBD1 (6 bases). Germline V gene lookup returns CDR1 SGDLS and CDR2 YYNGEE. Trimming pared 1 base from V and 5 bases from J, leaving 12 bases between. The CDR3 covers 15 residues. The CDR3: CASSVTHRVTGELFF. The DNA of the CDR3 is TGTGCCAGCAGCGTAACACACAGGGTAACCGGGGAGCTGTTTTTT.

The chain is built from TRBV6-5 and TRBJ2-7; possibly TRBD2 for D (6 bases). The V and J ends lost 9 bases and 2 bases respectively, with 20 bases between them. Germline CDR1 reads MNHEY; CDR2 reads SVGAGI. The length of the CDR3 is 15 residues. The DNA for the CDR3 is TGTGCCAGTAGAAAACACCGGGACTCTACCTACGAGCAGTACTTC. The encoded protein is CASRKHRDSTYEQYF.

This clone was seen just once. The chain has TRBV4-1 and TRBJ1-5; unclear D gene. CDR1 and CDR2 from the germline V gene are MGHRA and YSYEKL. The length of the CDR3 is 16 residues. V was cut by 0 bases and J by 0 bases, with 9 bases left in between. The CDR3 DNA sequence: TGCGCCAGCAGCCAAGATCTCGAGTATAGCAATCAGCCCCAGCATTTT. Its protein is CASSQDLEYSNQPQHF.

This chain links TRBV4-1 with TRBJ1-3; no firm D call. This CDR3 is built from 16 residues. CDR1 MGHRA and CDR2 YSYEKL come from the germline V gene. Trimming took 1 base from V and 0 from J, leaving 10 bases between them. The CDR3 loop is CASSQGGYNSGNTIYF. CDR3 sequence (DNA): TGCGCCAGCAGCCAAGGAGGTTATAACTCTGGAAACACCATATATTTT.